This entry lists 14 T cell receptor beta chains sequenced from one sample in a study of blood T cell repertoires in COVID-19. The repertoire was sequenced with immunoSEQ multiplex PCR; TCRdb's copy has only in-frame clones and lacks some. The table lists over 80,000 clones, about 89% of them singletons. The sample comprised peripheral blood. The origin of the receptors is a human donor with active COVID-19. The donor label of this sample is uncertain.

V usage is TRBV2 and J usage is TRBJ1-2, with D maybe TRBD1 (6 bases). V was shortened by 11 bases and J by 0 bases, with 10 bases between the two germline ends. The CDR3 totals 12 residues. Germline CDR1 is SNHLY and CDR2 is FYNNEI. CDR3 sequence reads: CAGGQANYGYTF. The DNA of the CDR3 is TGTGCCGGGGGACAAGCTAACTATGGCTACACCTTC.

The chain links TRBV5-1 to TRBJ2-2; 11 bases line up with TRBD1. CDR1 SGHRS and CDR2 YFSETQ come from the germline V gene. CDR3 length: 18 residues. V was clipped by 0 bases and J by 1 base; unmatched bases: 5. As DNA, the CDR3 is TGCGCCAGCAGCTTGGCAGGGGGACAGGGGGAGAACACCGGGGAGCTGTTTTTT. Its protein is CASSLAGGQGENTGELFF. The variable domain in full, completed from reference TRBV5-1 and TRBJ2-2, reads KAGVTQTPRYLIKTRGQQVTLSCSPISGHRSVSWYQQTPGQGLQFLFEYFSETQRNKGNFPGRFSGRQFSNSRSEMNVSTLELGDSALYLCASSLAGGQGENTGELFFGEGSRLTVL.

The chain employs TRBV19 and TRBJ2-2; D possibly corresponds to TRBD1 (5 bases). Germline V gene lookup returns CDR1 LNHDA and CDR2 SQIVND (reference sequence). V shed 5 bases and J shed 1 base, with 8 bases lying between them. This CDR3 is built from 14 residues. DNA for the CDR3: TGTGCCAGTAGTTGGGGCCAGAACACCGGGGAGCTGTTTTTT. Amino acid sequence: CASSWGQNTGELFF.

The chain recombines TRBV7-2 with TRBJ2-1; 10 bases line up with TRBD2. The CDR3 has 18 residues. CDR1 and CDR2 (germline): SGHTA, FQGNSA. V lost 4 bases to trimming and J lost 2 bases; unmatched junction nucleotides: 11. As DNA, the CDR3 is TGTGCCAGCAGCTCCCCTGGGGGAGCGGGGGGGACCTACAATGAGCAGTTCTTC. Protein product: CASSSPGGAGGTYNEQFF.

This sequence joins TRBV6-5 and TRBJ2-7; 7 nucleotides align to TRBD1. There are 14 residues in the CDR3. Per the germline V gene, CDR1 is MNHEY and CDR2 is SVGAGI. V shed 5 bases and J 3 bases; nucleotides not matched to a gene: 7. CDR3 amino acids: CASSQPGQSYEQYF. The DNA for the CDR3 is TGTGCCAGCAGTCAGCCGGGACAGAGCTACGAGCAGTACTTC.

DNA of the CDR3: TGTGCCATCAGTGAGTCAGTGAGGGGGCCTGGGTATGGCTACACCTTC. Its translation: CAISESVRGPGYGYTF. The genes are TRBV10-3 and TRBJ1-2, with 7 bases fitting TRBD1. The CDR3 has 16 amino acids. Germline V lookup: CDR1 ENHRY, CDR2 SYGVKD. J gave up 5 bases and V 0 bases, and 9 bases lay outside the gene matches.

Only one count was recorded for this clone. The chain combines TRBV19 with TRBJ2-7; tentatively, D is TRBD1 (6 bases). Trimming cost V 5 bases and J 2 bases, with 16 bases left between them. This CDR3 has 15 amino acids. Looked up from germline, CDR1 is LNHDA and CDR2 is SQIVND (reference sequence). Here the CDR3 DNA reads TGTGCCAGTAGTCTGGACAGTCCTTATCCCTACGAGCAGTACTTC. It encodes CASSLDSPYPYEQYF.

The chain recombines TRBV9 with TRBJ2-2; D is ambiguous. Trimming took off 3 bases at V and 8 bases at J, with 5 bases between the two ends. The CDR3 is 11 residues long. CDR1 is SGDLS, CDR2 YYNGEE, per germline. In DNA form, the CDR3 reads TGTGCCAGCAGCGCGGTGGGGGAGCTGTTTTTT. It translates to CASSAVGELFF.

There are a few counts of this clone. This rearrangement joins TRBV13 to TRBJ2-7, with TRBD1 identical over 7 bases. This CDR3 contains 15 residues. Unmatched junction bases numbered 8, after V lost 5 bases and J lost 1 base. Germline V CDR1 and CDR2: PRHDT, FYEKMQ (reference sequence). Here the CDR3 reads CASSKHSTGSYEQYF. For the CDR3, the DNA is TGTGCCAGCAGCAAACACTCGACAGGGTCCTACGAGCAGTACTTC.

The rearrangement links TRBV5-1 to TRBJ2-2; maybe TRBD1 (6 bases). From germline, CDR1 is SGHRS and CDR2 YFSETQ. Trimming removed 1 base from V and 5 bases from J, with 9 bases in between. The CDR3 runs to 14 residues. Here the CDR3 DNA reads TGCGCCAGCAGCTTGCGGACAGATACCGGGGAGCTGTTTTTT. This encodes CASSLRTDTGELFF.

The V gene is TRBV21-1, the J gene TRBJ2-5; the D call in the table, TRBD1, was not verified against the DNA. TRBV21-1 is listed as a pseudogene. The CDR3 is 16 residues long. For the CDR3, the DNA is TGTGCCAGCAGCAACACGGACAGGAGGGAAAAAGAGACCCAGTACTTC. Translated: CASSNTDRREKETQYF.

V usage is TRBV9 and J usage is TRBJ1-3; tentatively, D is TRBD1 (5 bases). The CDR3 has 14 amino acids. The V end was cut by 2 bases, the J end by 2 bases, with 8 bases between. From germline, CDR1 is SGDLS and CDR2 YYNGEE. The CDR3 here is CASSVAGPGNTIYF. The CDR3 DNA follows: TGTGCCAGCAGCGTGGCGGGGCCTGGAAACACCATATATTTT.

V is TRBV7-2 and J is TRBJ2-5; D gene ambiguous. Trimming took 8 bases from V and 5 from J, leaving 12 bases between them. Germline assignment: CDR1 SGHTA and CDR2 FQGNSA. The CDR3 has 12 amino acids. The CDR3 DNA reads as TGTGCCAGCGCATTAGCCCCGGAGACCCAGTACTTC. It translates to CASALAPETQYF.

This clone came up once. The gene calls are TRBV4-3 and TRBJ1-2; D perhaps matches TRBD1 (5 bases). Trimming left V 0 bases short and J 4 bases short, with 15 bases between. Germline assignment: CDR1 LGHNA and CDR2 YSLEER. The CDR3 extends over 16 amino acids. The CDR3 is CASSQDQGLLTYGYTF. The CDR3 DNA follows: TGCGCCAGCAGCCAAGATCAGGGCTTGTTGACCTATGGCTACACCTTC.